This T cell receptor beta chain appears in the sequencing data of a study of T-cell memory formation after mild COVID-19 (dated by TCRdb to the early 2020s). Regarding the study in general: Most TCR sequence clusters were specific to one of the two donors. T-cell clones expanding and contracting after mild COVID-19 in two donors were tracked by longitudinal TCRalpha and TCRbeta repertoire sequencing. Two young, previously healthy adult volunteers made up the cohort, one male and one female. General study outcomes and caveats: From day 15 to 85, contracting clones showed balanced CD4/CD8 phenotypes, whereas a second wave of clones that expanded from day 15 to 37 leaned towards CD4+. Only two mild cases were covered in the study, and larger cohorts including severe cases with pre-infection samples were considered necessary. Contracting CD4+ clones turned up mainly in the CM and EM memory subsets, whereas EMRA was where CD8+ clones were enriched. Some responding clones were detected in pre-infection memory, suggesting pre-existing cross-reactive memory T cells joined the SARS-CoV-2 response. SARS-CoV-2 specificity of the second-wave clones peaking on day 37 was not confirmed.

Ficoll-Paque density gradient centrifugation was used to isolate PBMCs. This clonotype came up a few times. It has no known antigen specificity. Nothing much larger sits one base from this clone, and base qualities are not available. The data were produced on an Illumina NovaSeq 6000. TCRalpha and TCRbeta cDNA libraries were constructed by 5'RACE with constant-segment primers, with sample barcodes and unique molecular identifiers being introduced. RNA was extracted from every sample with Trizol reagent. The libraries were amplified in two PCR steps, and the second step added a second sample barcode and Illumina TruSeq adapters. The libraries were sequenced on an Illumina NovaSeq using 2 x 150 bp paired-end reads. On the study's bioinformatics: Demultiplexing of reads and collapsing into UMI-guided consensus sequences were performed with migec v1.2.7. With mixcr v2.1.11, UMI consensuses were aligned to TRA and TRB V and J templates and assembled into clonotypes. Clonotypes were classified as expanded or contracted when called significant by both edgeR and NoisET, with noise models trained on biological replicates. For edgeR calls, the thresholds were a false discovery rate-adjusted p below 0.01 and a log2 fold-change of 1. PCA with hierarchical clustering of max-normalized trajectories of the 1000 most abundant clonotypes was used as exploratory dynamics analysis. Separately sequenced CD4+ and CD8+ repertoires were used to assign a CD4 or CD8 phenotype to each responding clone. The raw public reads went through TCRdb reprocessing: fastp at Q25, MiXCR clone calling, in-frame beta chains kept. One record per CDR3 amino acid sequence lists the most common genes and DNA. These V and J calls derive from TCRdb rather than the authors' analysis. The sample table holds around 450,000 distinct CDR3 sequences, of which 20% to 30% were seen once. The ten most abundant clones make up roughly 9.7% of the sample.

Between the V and J ends, shortened by 4 bases and 8 bases respectively, the junction contains 17 bases. The germline V gene encodes CDR1 MNHEY and CDR2 SVGEGT. Spanning cysteine to phenylalanine, the CDR3 consists of 14 amino acids. Left in the record is the CDR3 DNA by itself, 42 bases read in frame from the first base. Sequenced: PBMCs or a T cell subset sorted from them (not recorded which). Here the chain combines TRBV6-2 or TRBV6-3 and TRBJ1-2, with an unclear D gene assignment. The TCR comes from an adult woman who had mild COVID-19 (a few samples of this study predate the infection). The sample titles of this study are shuffled in the database, so cell type and time point are left out; the donor was told from shared clones. Read as DNA, the sequence is TGTGCCAGCAGTTTTGTCCGGACTGCAATCGGCTACACCTTC. Its product reads: CASSFVRTAIGYTF.